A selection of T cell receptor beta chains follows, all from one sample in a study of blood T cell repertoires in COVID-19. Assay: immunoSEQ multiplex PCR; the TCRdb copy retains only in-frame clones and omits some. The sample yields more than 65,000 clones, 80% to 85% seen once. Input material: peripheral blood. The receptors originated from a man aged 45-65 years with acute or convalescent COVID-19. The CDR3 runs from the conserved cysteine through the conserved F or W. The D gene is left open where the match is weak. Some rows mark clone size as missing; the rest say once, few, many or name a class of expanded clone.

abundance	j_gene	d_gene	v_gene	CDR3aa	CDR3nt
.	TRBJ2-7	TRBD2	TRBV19	CASSRGLAGVLSEQYF	TGTGCCAGTAGTAGGGGACTAGCGGGAGTTCTTTCCGAGCAGTACTTC
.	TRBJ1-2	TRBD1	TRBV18	CASSPQDRIHGYTF	TGTGCCAGCTCACCCCAGGACAGGATTCATGGCTACACCTTC
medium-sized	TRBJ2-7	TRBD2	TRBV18	CASSPGEEWEGLMDEQYF	TGTGCCAGCTCACCGGGAGAAGAATGGGAGGGCCTAATGGACGAGCAGTACTTC
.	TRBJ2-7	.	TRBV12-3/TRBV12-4	CASTGLTTYEQYF	TGTGCCAGCACCGGACTAACCACCTACGAGCAGTACTTC
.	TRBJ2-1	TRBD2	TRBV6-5	CASKFTSGGYNEQFF	TGTGCCAGCAAGTTCACTAGCGGAGGTTACAATGAGCAGTTCTTC
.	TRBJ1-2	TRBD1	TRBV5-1	CASSPGQGGGGYTF	TGCGCCAGCAGCCCTGGACAGGGGGGAGGTGGCTACACCTTC
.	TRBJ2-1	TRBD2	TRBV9	CASSVAGGNYNEQFF	TGTGCCAGCAGTGTAGCGGGAGGGAACTACAATGAGCAGTTCTTC
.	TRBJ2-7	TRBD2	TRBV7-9	CASSPYGGLEVSYEQYF	TGTGCCAGCAGCCCTTATGGGGGACTAGAGGTCTCCTACGAGCAGTACTTC
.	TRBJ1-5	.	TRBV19	CASSIVREVQPQHF	TGTGCCAGTAGTATCGTCAGGGAGGTCCAGCCCCAGCATTTT
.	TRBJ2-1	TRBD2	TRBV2	CASSETSASSYNEQFF	TGTGCCAGCAGTGAAACTAGCGCAAGCTCCTACAATGAGCAGTTCTTC
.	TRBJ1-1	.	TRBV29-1	CSVKKQENTEAFF	TGCAGCGTAAAAAAACAGGAAAACACTGAAGCTTTCTTT
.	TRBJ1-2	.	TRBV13	CASSLDQGNYGYTF	TGTGCCAGCAGCTTAGATCAGGGGAACTATGGCTACACCTTC
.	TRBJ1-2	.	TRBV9	CASSPPVAGIYGYTF	TGTGCCAGCAGCCCTCCCGTGGCAGGGATCTATGGCTACACCTTC
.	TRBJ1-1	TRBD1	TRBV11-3	CASSEDRGNTEAFF	TGTGCCAGCAGCGAGGACAGGGGTAACACTGAAGCTTTCTTT
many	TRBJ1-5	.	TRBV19	CASSMGWASNQPQHF	TGTGCCAGTAGTATGGGTTGGGCGAGCAATCAGCCCCAGCATTTT
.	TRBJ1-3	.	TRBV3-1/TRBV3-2	CASSLTGNSGNTIYF	TGTGCCAGCAGTCTAACGGGAAACTCTGGAAACACCATATATTTT
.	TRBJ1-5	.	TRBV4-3	CASSQDKGAGQPQHF	TGCGCCAGCAGCCAAGATAAGGGAGCAGGTCAGCCCCAGCATTTT
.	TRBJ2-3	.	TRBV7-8	CASSRVSTDTQYF	TGTGCCAGCAGCCGAGTAAGCACAGATACGCAGTATTTT
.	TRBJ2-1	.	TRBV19	CASSIVGPGYNEQFF	TGTGCCAGTAGTATCGTAGGCCCGGGTTACAATGAGCAGTTCTTC
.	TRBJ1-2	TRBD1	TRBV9	CASSVGQGVMGYTF	TGTGCCAGCAGCGTAGGGCAGGGGGTGATGGGCTACACCTTC
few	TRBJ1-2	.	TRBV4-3	CASSQDYIRWGEDGYTF	TGCGCCAGCAGCCAAGATTACATTCGGTGGGGCGAGGATGGCTACACCTTC
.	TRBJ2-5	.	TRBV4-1	CASSQNNIQETQYF	TGCGCCAGCAGCCAAAACAATATCCAAGAGACCCAGTACTTC
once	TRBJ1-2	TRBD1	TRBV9	CASSETGGSGYGYTF	TGTGCCAGCAGTGAGACAGGGGGCTCCGGCTATGGCTACACCTTC
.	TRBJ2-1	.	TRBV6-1	CASSETPQLSYNEQFF	TGTGCCAGCAGTGAAACCCCTCAACTCTCCTACAATGAGCAGTTCTTC
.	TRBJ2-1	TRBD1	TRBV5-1	CASSATGTTNEQFF	TGCGCCAGCAGCGCGACAGGGACGACCAATGAGCAGTTCTTC
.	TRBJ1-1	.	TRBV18	CASSPTGGTEAFF	TGTGCCAGCTCACCAACGGGGGGCACTGAAGCTTTCTTT
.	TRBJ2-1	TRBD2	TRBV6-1	CASRETGTSSYNEQFF	TGTGCCAGCAGGGAAACCGGGACTAGCTCCTACAATGAGCAGTTCTTC
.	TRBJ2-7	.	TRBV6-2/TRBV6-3	CASSYLHTNPPYEQYF	TGTGCCAGCAGTTATCTCCACACCAATCCCCCCTACGAGCAGTACTTC
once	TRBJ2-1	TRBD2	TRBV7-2	CASRKTWEGGEQFF	TGTGCCAGCAGGAAGACTTGGGAGGGAGGTGAGCAGTTCTTC
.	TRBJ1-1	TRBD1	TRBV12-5	CASGRTKGQPQNTEAFF	TGTGCTAGTGGCCGAACAAAGGGACAGCCTCAGAACACTGAAGCTTTCTTT
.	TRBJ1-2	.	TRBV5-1	CASSPGTTTNYGYTF	TGCGCCAGCAGCCCTGGGACAACTACTAACTATGGCTACACCTTC
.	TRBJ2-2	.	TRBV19	CASSIGLAGELFF	TGTGCCAGTAGTATAGGTCTCGCCGGGGAGCTGTTTTTT
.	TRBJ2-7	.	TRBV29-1	CSVQRTTYEQYF	TGCAGCGTTCAGCGAACCACCTACGAGCAGTACTTC
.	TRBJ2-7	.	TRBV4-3	CASSQGPESSYEQYF	TGCGCCAGCAGCCAAGGCCCGGAGAGCTCCTACGAGCAGTACTTC
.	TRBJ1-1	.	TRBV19	CASALSRDIGTEAFF	TGTGCCAGTGCCTTGTCCCGGGACATAGGAACTGAAGCTTTCTTT